One sample yielded the 8 T cell receptor beta chains listed below, sequenced in a study of beta chain features in type 1 diabetes. Since all of the isolated RNA was reverse transcribed, expressed TCRB transcripts were what got sequenced. Here immunoSEQ multiplex PCR was the method, and the copy in TCRdb shows in-frame clones only, minus some. The table shows 350,000 to 400,000 clones, with roughly 12% occurring only once. These receptors' antigens are unknown. Study-wide findings and caveats: TCRB CDR3s from Type 1 diabetes patients were moderately but significantly shorter in all four CD4+ subsets.

Sequencing was done on a sample of naive CD4+ T cells from blood. All receptors derive from a woman aged 18-35 years with type 1 diabetes.

This clone turned up a few times. This chain links TRBV14 with TRBJ2-7, with D possibly being TRBD2 (6 bases). Trimming stripped 1 base from V and 9 bases from J, with 13 bases between. Germline CDR1 and CDR2: SGHDN and FVKESK. The CDR3 is 13 residues long. The CDR3 coding sequence is TGTGCCAGCAGCCAAGGGTGGAGGGGTTGGCAGTACTTC. This codes for CASSQGWRGWQYF.

The chain is built from TRBV4-3 and TRBJ1-1; the D is unclear. In germline, CDR1 is LGHNA, CDR2 YSLEER. V was clipped by 5 bases and J by 6 bases, with 16 bases between them. The CDR3 spans 14 residues. The CDR3 reads CASSTRPGIAEAFF. In DNA, the CDR3 is TGCGCCAGCAGCACAAGGCCCGGGATTGCTGAAGCTTTCTTT.

As concerns this clone: The junction departs from germline at one end; a sequencing error may be responsible. The chain employs TRBV5-4 and TRBJ2-7, with 7 bases that match TRBD1. Germline assignment: CDR1 SGHNT and CDR2 YYREEE (reference sequence). The CDR3 covers 15 residues. The CDR3 loop reads CASSGPGQKTYAQYF. The CDR3 nucleotides are TGTGCCAGCAGCGGACCGGGACAGAAGACCTACGCGCAGTACTTC.

The gene calls are TRBV7-9 and TRBJ2-5, with TRBD1 identical over 8 bases. Germline V gene data show CDR1 as SEHNR and CDR2 as FQNEAQ (reference sequence). The ends lost 3 bases at V and 1 base at J; junction bases unmatched: 4. The CDR3 is 15 amino acids. CDR3: CASSLVGTGQETQYF. The CDR3 nucleotides are TGTGCCAGCAGCTTGGTGGGGACAGGCCAAGAGACCCAGTACTTC.

This clone occurred a few times. This rearrangement joins TRBV5-1 to TRBJ1-2, with 8 bases aligning to TRBD1. After removal of 0 bases from V and 3 bases from J, the junction contained 4 bases not matched to a gene. The CDR3 totals 15 residues. Per the germline V gene, CDR1 is SGHRS and CDR2 is YFSETQ. CDR3 DNA: TGCGCCAGCAGCTTGGATCCGACAGGGGACTATGGCTACACCTTC. Protein product: CASSLDPTGDYGYTF.

The gene calls are TRBV18 and TRBJ2-1; a possible D gene is TRBD2 (6 bases). The V end was cut by 3 bases, the J end by 8 bases, with 20 bases between. The CDR3 spans 16 residues. CDR1 is KGHSH and CDR2 is LQKENI in the germline V gene. CDR3 bases: TGTGCCAGCTCACCTCGAAGGTCTGGCGGGATGGATGAGCAGTTCTTC. Amino acid sequence: CASSPRRSGGMDEQFF.

The chain links TRBV11-3 to TRBJ2-3; a weak D match, TRBD2 (5 bases). This CDR3 has 16 amino acids. Germline loops: CDR1 SGHNT, CDR2 YENEEA. The V and J ends lost 5 bases and 0 bases respectively, with 15 bases between them. This chain's CDR3 is CASSPGNRMSTDTQYF. In nucleotides, the CDR3 is TGTGCCAGCAGCCCCGGGAATCGGATGAGCACAGATACGCAGTATTTT.

The CDR3 loop reads CASSELWTGSGEQYF. The CDR3 nucleotides are TGTGCCAGCAGTGAATTATGGACAGGATCGGGCGAGCAGTACTTC. The V call is TRBV25-1, the J call TRBJ2-7; TRBD1 aligns across 7 bases. CDR3 length: 15 amino acids. Germline values: CDR1 MGHDK, CDR2 SYGVNS. V gave up 1 base and J gave up 6 bases; unmatched junction bases: 9.